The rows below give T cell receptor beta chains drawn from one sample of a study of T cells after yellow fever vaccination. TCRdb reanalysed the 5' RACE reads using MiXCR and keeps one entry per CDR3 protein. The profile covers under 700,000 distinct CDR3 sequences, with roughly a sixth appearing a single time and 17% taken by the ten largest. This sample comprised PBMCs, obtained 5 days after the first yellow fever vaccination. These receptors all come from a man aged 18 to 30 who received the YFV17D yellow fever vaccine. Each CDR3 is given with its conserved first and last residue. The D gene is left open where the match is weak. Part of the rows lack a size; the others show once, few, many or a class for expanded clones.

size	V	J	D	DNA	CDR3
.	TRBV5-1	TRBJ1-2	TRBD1	TGCGCCAGCAGTTCCCGGGACAGTGACGGCTACACCTTC	CASSSRDSDGYTF
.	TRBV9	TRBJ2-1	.	TGTGCCAGCACCTCGGGGGCCTCCCTCGGTCAGTACGGTGAGCAGTTCTTC	CASTSGASLGQYGEQFF
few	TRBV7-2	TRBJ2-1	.	TGTGCCAGCACCTTCTGGGGGCCATTACCCAATGAGCAGTTCTTC	CASTFWGPLPNEQFF
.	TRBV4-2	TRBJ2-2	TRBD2	TGTGCCAGCAGCCAAGATCAGAAGCGGGGAAACACCGGGGAGCTGTTTTTT	CASSQDQKRGNTGELFF
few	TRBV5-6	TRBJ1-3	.	TGTGCCAGCAGCTTGCGGGGAAACACCATATATTTT	CASSLRGNTIYF
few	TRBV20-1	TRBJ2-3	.	TGCAGTGCTATACAAGGGCACTCTCGCACAGATACGCAGTATTTT	CSAIQGHSRTDTQYF
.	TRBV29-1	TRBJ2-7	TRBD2	TGCAGCGTGGGGGGCGGGGGGCCTTCCTACGAGCAGTACTTC	CSVGGGGPSYEQYF
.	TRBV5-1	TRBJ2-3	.	TGCGCCAGCACGACGGGGGCCCCAGTGGGCACAGATACGCAGTATTTT	CASTTGAPVGTDTQYF
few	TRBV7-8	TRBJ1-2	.	TGTGCCAGCAGCCCCTCTGGACAGAACTATGGCTACACCTTC	CASSPSGQNYGYTF
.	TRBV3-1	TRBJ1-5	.	TGTGCCAGCAGCCAAGGGGTAGTGAAGAATCAGCCCCAGCATTTT	CASSQGVVKNQPQHF
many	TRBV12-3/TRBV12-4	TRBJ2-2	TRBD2	TGTGCCAGCAGTTTGGGGCTAGCGGACACCGGGGAGCTGTTTTTT	CASSLGLADTGELFF
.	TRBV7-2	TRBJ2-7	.	TGTGCCAGCAGCTGGGCCGAGATATACGAGCAGTACTTC	CASSWAEIYEQYF
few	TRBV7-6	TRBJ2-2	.	TGTGCCAGCAGCTCGGTCGGGATGGGGCAAGGCGGGGAGCTGTTTTTT	CASSSVGMGQGGELFF
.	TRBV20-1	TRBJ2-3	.	TGCAGTGCTGGACATCAATTCCGCGTCGAAAATACGCAGTATTTT	CSAGHQFRVENTQYF
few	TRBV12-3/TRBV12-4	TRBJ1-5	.	TGTGCCAGCAGTTTAGACTGGGGCAGCTTTAATCAGCCCCAGCATTTT	CASSLDWGSFNQPQHF
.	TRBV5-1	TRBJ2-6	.	TGCGCCAGCAGCCAGGACCGCTCCTCTGGGGCCAACGTCCTGACTTTC	CASSQDRSSGANVLTF
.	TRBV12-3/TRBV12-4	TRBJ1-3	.	TGTGCCAGCAGCTCAAGAGGGACATTCCCCTTGGGGGACACCATATATTTT	CASSSRGTFPLGDTIYF
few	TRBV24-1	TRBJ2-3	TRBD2	TGTGCCACCAGTGACCCTAGCGGGGGCTCAGATACGCAGTATTTT	CATSDPSGGSDTQYF
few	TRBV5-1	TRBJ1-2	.	TGCGCCAGCAGCTTGGCCCTGGCGGGGGCTTACTACACCTTC	CASSLALAGAYYTF
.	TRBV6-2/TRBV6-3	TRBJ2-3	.	TGTGCCAGCAGTTCAACCCTGCCTAGCGGCACAGATACGCAGTATTTT	CASSSTLPSGTDTQYF
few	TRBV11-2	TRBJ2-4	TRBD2	TGTGCCAGCAGCTTAGATATTTGGGGGGGGGAAGCCAAAAACATTCAGTACTTC	CASSLDIWGGEAKNIQYF
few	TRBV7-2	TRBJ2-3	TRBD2	TGTGCCAGCCTCGCAGGGACTAGCGTCGCAGATACGCAGTATTTT	CASLAGTSVADTQYF
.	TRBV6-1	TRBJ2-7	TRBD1	TGTGCCAGCAGTGAAGCGCATCCAACAGGGGGGTACGAGCAGTACTTC	CASSEAHPTGGYEQYF
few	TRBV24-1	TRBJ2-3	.	TGTGCCACCAGTGATGGAGGGACGGATACGCAGTATTTT	CATSDGGTDTQYF
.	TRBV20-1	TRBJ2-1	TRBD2	TGCAGTGCTTCCAGACTAGCGGGGGTTACATACAATGAGCAGTTCTTC	CSASRLAGVTYNEQFF
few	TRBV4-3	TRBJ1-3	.	TGCGCCAGCAGCCCGTCAGGGGGAAACACCATATATTTT	CASSPSGGNTIYF
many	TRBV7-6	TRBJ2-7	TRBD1	TGTGCCAGCGCCCTGGAGACAGGGCCTTACTCTTACGAGCAGTACTTC	CASALETGPYSYEQYF
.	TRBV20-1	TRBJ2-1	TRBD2	TGCAGTGCTAGAGCGCGGCTAGCGGGGACATACAATGAGCAGTTCTTC	CSARARLAGTYNEQFF
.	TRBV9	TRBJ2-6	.	TGTGCCAGCAGCGTAGAAGCGACGCGCGCTGGGGCCAACGTCCTGACTTTC	CASSVEATRAGANVLTF
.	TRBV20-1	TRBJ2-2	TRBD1	TGCAGTGCTGGAACCGGGACAGGGCTCTACGGGGAGCTGTTTTTT	CSAGTGTGLYGELFF